A single TCR beta chain is shown here with its context. Data came from immunoSEQ multiplex PCR; TCRdb stores just in-frame clones and leaves some out. The table shows approximately 100,000 clones, with about 89% occurring only once. The source of the sample is a study of control samples from healthy donors and cancer patients. Deletions cut 6 bases from V and 4 bases from J, with 6 bases between. From germline, CDR1 is LNHNV and CDR2 YYDKDF (reference sequence). This CDR3 comprises 12 residues. The chain has TRBV15 and TRBJ1-4; no definite D call. Sequenced material: blood. This TCR came from a young man in good health. CDR3 in amino acids: CATSGDNEKLFF. In DNA form, the CDR3 reads TGTGCCACCAGTGGGGATAATGAAAAACTGTTTTTT. The whole variable domain, remainder taken from reference TRBV15 and TRBJ1-4, is DAMVIQNPRYQVTQFGKPVTLSCSQTLNHNVMYWYQQKSSQAPKLLFHYYDKDFNNEADTPDNFQSRRPNTSFCFLDIRSPGLGDTAMYLCATSGDNEKLFFGSGTQLSVL.